Each of the 32 T cell receptor beta chains below was sequenced from the same sample in a study of T cell changes during pregnancy in multiple sclerosis. Assay used: immunoSEQ multiplex PCR; TCRdb lists only in-frame clones, some missing. Seen here are fewer than 85,000 clones, about nine tenths observed once, and the top ten hold just under 2%. The sample was peripheral blood, taken in the second trimester of pregnancy. These receptor sequences come from a female donor with multiple sclerosis, enrolled in a pregnancy study.

The chain recombines TRBV7-9 with TRBJ2-1, with 11 bases fitting TRBD2. The germline CDR1 and CDR2 sequences are SEHNR and FQNEAQ (reference sequence). CDR3 length equals 13 residues. Unmatched junction bases numbered 9, after V lost 5 bases and J lost 15 bases. This chain's CDR3 is CASSPGLAGYWFF. The CDR3 DNA follows: TGTGCCAGCAGCCCTGGACTAGCGGGTTACTGGTTCTTC.

The rearrangement joins TRBV19 to TRBJ2-3; 9 bases are shared with TRBD2. Germline CDR1 LNHDA, CDR2 SQIVND (reference sequence). The CDR3 runs to 14 residues. V was clipped by 6 bases and J by 6 bases; unmatched bases: 7. CDR3 protein: CASRLAGSSDTQYF. The CDR3 DNA follows: TGTGCCAGTAGACTAGCGGGTAGTTCTGATACGCAGTATTTT.

This chain links TRBV5-1 with TRBJ2-3; maybe TRBD1 (6 bases). Germline CDR1 SGHRS, CDR2 YFSETQ. The germline V and J ends were trimmed by 4 bases and 0 bases, with 15 bases remaining between them. The CDR3 has 16 residues. CDR3 nucleotides: TGCGCCAGCAGCAGCGGACAGACTACTAGCACAGATACGCAGTATTTT. It translates to CASSSGQTTSTDTQYF. Drawing the rest from reference TRBV5-1 and TRBJ2-3, the complete variable domain is KAGVTQTPRYLIKTRGQQVTLSCSPISGHRSVSWYQQTPGQGLQFLFEYFSETQRNKGNFPGRFSGRQFSNSRSEMNVSTLELGDSALYLCASSSGQTTSTDTQYFGPGTRLTVL.

The J gene is TRBJ2-7, the V gene TRBV2; TRBD1 is a possible D gene (5 bases). CDR1 is SNHLY, CDR2 FYNNEI, per germline. V shed 7 bases and J shed 1 base, with 14 bases lying between them. This CDR3 region has 14 residues. Here the CDR3 reads CASIPPDTSYEQYF. The CDR3 DNA reads as TGTGCCAGCATACCCCCGGACACATCCTACGAGCAGTACTTC.

V and J are TRBV5-5 and TRBJ2-1; 11 nucleotides line up with TRBD1. This CDR3 has 16 residues. Per the germline V gene, CDR1 is SGHKS and CDR2 is YYEKEE (reference sequence). Losses at the gene ends were 4 bases for V and 6 bases for J; bases not matched to a gene: 9. The CDR3 nucleotides read TGTGCCAGCAGCCCGGCCGGGACAGGGGGAACCAATGAGCAGTTCTTC. This translates into CASSPAGTGGTNEQFF.

The chain recombines TRBV20-1 with TRBJ2-3, with D uncertain. V lost 3 bases and J 11 bases, leaving 12 bases between the germline ends. Germline V gene sequence: CDR1 DFQATT, CDR2 SNEGSKA (reference sequence). The CDR3 has 11 residues. The CDR3 protein is CSASPYQEQYF. The CDR3 bases are TGCAGTGCTAGTCCCTACCAAGAGCAGTATTTT.

This chain links TRBV6-4 with TRBJ2-1; 10 bases line up with TRBD1. Germline CDR1 is MRHNA and CDR2 is SNTAGT. Trimming took 6 bases from V and 9 from J; bases not matched to a gene: 8. CDR3 length: 14 amino acids. The CDR3 DNA reads TGTGCCAGCAGGCCGGGACAGGGGCTGGGTGAGCAGTTCTTC. It translates to CASRPGQGLGEQFF.

This chain connects TRBV2 to TRBJ2-6; 8 bases agree with TRBD2. The CDR3 contains 16 residues. CDR1 and CDR2 from the germline V gene are SNHLY and FYNNEI. V shed 6 bases, J shed 0 bases, and the junction held 4 bases outside the gene matches. The CDR3 here is CASRAGGLSGANVLTF. CDR3 DNA: TGTGCCAGCAGGGCGGGGGGACTCTCTGGGGCCAACGTCCTGACTTTC.

The V and J genes are TRBV7-6 and TRBJ1-1; D might be TRBD1 (5 bases). CDR1 and CDR2 from the germline V gene are SGHVS and FNYEAQ. Trimming took 0 bases from V and 8 from J, leaving 16 bases between them. This CDR3 has 15 residues. The CDR3 DNA reads TGTGCCAGCAGCTTAGCGAGTTGGACACATACCGAAGCTTTCTTT. Protein product: CASSLASWTHTEAFF.

The CDR3, as DNA: TGTGCCAGCAGTTATACAGGGGAGGTAGATACGCAGTATTTT. Translation gives CASSYTGEVDTQYF. The V and J genes are TRBV6-5 and TRBJ2-3, with D possibly being TRBD1 (7 bases). With 3 bases removed from V and 5 bases from J, the gap between germline ends came to 12 bases. The CDR3 contains 14 residues. Germline CDR1 and CDR2: MNHEY and SVGAGI.

V is TRBV11-3 and J is TRBJ2-3; 9 bases agree with TRBD2. J gave up 3 bases and V 1 base, and 5 bases lay outside the gene matches. Germline V lookup: CDR1 SGHNT, CDR2 YENEEA. This CDR3 region has 16 residues. The CDR3 loop is CASSLGGGGATDTQYF. The CDR3, as DNA: TGTGCCAGCAGCTTAGGAGGCGGGGGGGCAACAGATACGCAGTATTTT.

V usage is TRBV11-3 and J usage is TRBJ1-4; no clear D. The germline V and J ends were trimmed by 1 base and 1 base, with 7 bases remaining between them. The CDR3 totals 15 residues. The germline V gene has CDR1 SGHNT and CDR2 YENEEA. CDR3 sequence reads: CASSLGAGTNEKLFF. The CDR3 region has the DNA TGTGCCAGCAGCTTAGGAGCTGGAACTAATGAAAAACTGTTTTTT.

The chain is built from TRBV4-3 and TRBJ2-5, with 7 bases that match TRBD2. V lost 0 bases and J lost 5; bases outside the gene matches: 6. The CDR3 has 15 amino acids. CDR1 and CDR2 (germline): LGHNA, YSLEER. CDR3 sequence reads: CASSQEGRARETQYF. In nucleotides, the CDR3 is TGCGCCAGCAGCCAAGAAGGGAGGGCCCGGGAGACCCAGTACTTC.

V is TRBV7-9 and J is TRBJ2-2, with TRBD2 matching over 8 bases. CDR1 is SEHNR, CDR2 FQNEAQ, per germline (reference sequence). Losses at the gene ends were 11 bases for V and 4 bases for J; bases not matched to a gene: 9. The CDR3 length is 14 residues. The chain's CDR3 is CAHSFLAGTGELFF. The CDR3 DNA follows: TGTGCCCACAGCTTCCTAGCGGGCACCGGGGAGCTGTTTTTT.

V usage is TRBV7-9 and J usage is TRBJ2-2; 8 bases agree with TRBD2. Germline V gives CDR1 SEHNR, CDR2 FQNEAQ (reference sequence). With 6 bases clipped from V and 7 bases from J, the junction kept 10 bases outside the gene matches. This CDR3 has 15 amino acids. As DNA, the CDR3 is TGTGCCAGCAGTCTAGAGGCGGGGGGCCACGGGGAGCTGTTTTTT. Protein: CASSLEAGGHGELFF. The variable domain in full, with the rest retrieved from reference TRBV7-9 and TRBJ2-2, is DTGVSQNPRHKITKRGQNVTFRCDPISEHNRLYWYRQTLGQGPEFLTYFQNEAQLEKSRLLSDRFSAERPKGSFSTLEIQRTEQGDSAMYLCASSLEAGGHGELFFGEGSRLTVL.

The rearrangement joins TRBV9 to TRBJ2-3; 7 nucleotides line up with TRBD1. This CDR3 region has 15 residues. V shed 0 bases and J 2 bases; nucleotides not matched to a gene: 3. Germline CDR1 SGDLS, CDR2 YYNGEE. In nucleotides, the CDR3 is TGTGCCAGCAGCGTAGAGGGGGCATACACAGATACGCAGTATTTT. Its protein product is CASSVEGAYTDTQYF.

This chain connects TRBV6-6 to TRBJ2-3; D not certain. Germline CDR1 reads MNHNY; CDR2 reads SVGAGI (reference sequence). V lost 2 bases, J lost 5 bases, and 8 bases lay in between. There are 13 residues in the CDR3. The CDR3: CASSYGRRDTQYF. The CDR3 DNA sequence: TGTGCCAGCAGTTACGGGCGTCGAGATACGCAGTATTTT.

The chain couples TRBV30 to TRBJ1-1; D may be TRBD1 (5 bases). The CDR3 is 11 residues long. Germline loops: CDR1 GTSNPN, CDR2 SVGIG (reference sequence). Between the trimmed V and J ends, which lost 3 bases and 10 bases, there was a span of 12 bases. The CDR3 protein is CAWRGGIRAFF. Written as DNA, the CDR3 is TGTGCCTGGAGGGGGGGAATCCGAGCTTTCTTT.

The V gene is TRBV27, the J gene TRBJ1-5, with D unresolved. Deletions cut 6 bases from V and 1 base from J, with 22 bases between. Germline loops: CDR1 MNHEY, CDR2 SMNVEV (reference sequence). This CDR3 has 18 residues. CDR3 in amino acids: CASSLRPGLGSSNQPQHF. CDR3 bases: TGTGCCAGCAGCCTACGTCCGGGATTGGGGAGCAGCAATCAGCCCCAGCATTTT.

The V call is TRBV5-5, the J call TRBJ2-7; TRBD1 matches 8 bases. This CDR3 is 16 amino acids long. V dropped 1 base and J dropped 3; count of bases not matched to a gene: 9. Germline lookup yields CDR1 SGHKS and CDR2 YYEKEE (reference sequence). The CDR3 sequence is CASSLRATGAYYEQYF. DNA for the CDR3: TGTGCCAGCAGCTTGAGGGCGACAGGGGCTTACTACGAGCAGTACTTC.

The DNA of the CDR3 is TGCAGCGTTGCGTCGGGTTACAATGAGCAGTTCTTC. Translation gives CSVASGYNEQFF. The chain has TRBV29-1 and TRBJ2-1; D is unresolved. This CDR3 contains 12 residues. V lost 4 bases to trimming and J lost 4 bases, with 8 bases between them. Germline CDR1 reads SQVTM; CDR2 reads ANQGSEA.

The V call is TRBV10-3, the J call TRBJ1-1; 8 bases line up with TRBD1. This CDR3 spans 14 amino acids. J gave up 6 bases and V 2 bases, and 5 bases lay outside the gene matches. The V gene's germline CDR1 is ENHRY and CDR2 SYGVKD. The CDR3 DNA follows: TGTGCCATCAGTGAGATACAGGGGGGATCTGAAGCTTTCTTT. As protein: CAISEIQGGSEAFF.

The J gene is TRBJ2-1, the V gene TRBV28; possible D gene TRBD2, 6 bases. Germline CDR1 MDHEN, CDR2 SYDVKM. The CDR3 loop spans 16 amino acids. V lost 6 bases and J lost 3, with 18 bases in between. The CDR3 DNA reads TGTGCCAGCAGGGATTCATCTAGCGCAAACTACAATGAGCAGTTCTTC. As protein: CASRDSSSANYNEQFF.

CDR3 loop: CASSQGTGFGYGYTF. CDR3 DNA: TGCGCCAGCAGCCAAGGAACAGGGTTCGGCTATGGCTACACCTTC. The chain combines TRBV4-3 with TRBJ1-2; D is possibly TRBD1 (6 bases). Germline values: CDR1 LGHNA, CDR2 YSLEER. The CDR3 is 15 residues long. The V end lost 1 base, the J end lost 4 bases, and 13 bases lay between the germline ends.

The J gene is TRBJ1-1, the V gene TRBV9; 8 bases agree with TRBD1. Per the germline V gene, CDR1 is SGDLS and CDR2 is YYNGEE. V lost 0 bases to trimming and J lost 10 bases; unmatched junction nucleotides: 11. The CDR3 sequence is 15 residues long. CDR3 in amino acids: CASSVATGGAGRAFF. CDR3 nucleotides: TGTGCCAGCAGCGTAGCTACAGGGGGGGCAGGGCGAGCTTTCTTT.

CDR3 amino acids: CASSIRTVGNQPQHF. The CDR3 DNA sequence: TGTGCCAGCAGTATCCGGACAGTGGGTAATCAGCCCCAGCATTTT. The V gene is TRBV28, the J gene TRBJ1-5, with D maybe TRBD1 (6 bases). V lost 5 bases and J lost 4, with 15 bases in between. The germline V gene encodes CDR1 MDHEN and CDR2 SYDVKM. The CDR3 length is 15 residues.

The rearrangement uses TRBV7-8 and TRBJ2-7, with TRBD2 matching over 12 bases. Trimming removed 5 bases from V and 0 bases from J; junction bases left unmatched: 17. Per the germline V gene, CDR1 is SGHVS and CDR2 is FQNEAQ. This CDR3 has 20 amino acids. CDR3 in DNA: TGTGCCAGCAGCCCCACTACAAGACTAGCGGGAGTTCCCCGCTCCTACGAGCAGTACTTC. This codes for CASSPTTRLAGVPRSYEQYF.

The count of this clone is one. J is TRBJ1-2 and V is TRBV5-4; D gene uncertain. Trimming cost V 3 bases and J 5 bases, with 11 bases left between them. There are 13 residues in the CDR3. Germline V gene lookup returns CDR1 SGHNT and CDR2 YYREEE (reference sequence). CDR3 in amino acids: CASSSQNQYGYTF. Written as DNA, the CDR3 is TGTGCCAGCAGCTCTCAGAATCAGTATGGCTACACCTTC.

The chain employs TRBV11-3 and TRBJ1-1; D call uncertain. CDR3 length: 12 amino acids. V lost 3 bases and J lost 7, with 9 bases in between. Per germline, CDR1 SGHNT and CDR2 YENEEA. CDR3 residues: CASSLPGFEAFF. CDR3 sequence (DNA): TGTGCCAGCAGCTTGCCAGGATTTGAAGCTTTCTTT.

This rearrangement joins TRBV28 to TRBJ1-6; 7 positions match TRBD1. This CDR3 has 15 amino acids. J lost 10 bases, V lost 3 bases, and 9 bases had no gene match. Germline CDR1 MDHEN, CDR2 SYDVKM. The CDR3 reads CASSLLQGVGSPLHF. For the CDR3, the DNA is TGTGCCAGCAGTTTGCTTCAGGGGGTTGGGTCACCCCTCCACTTT.

The V call is TRBV19, the J call TRBJ2-5; D is unresolved. Trimming cost V 3 bases and J 5 bases, with 13 bases left between them. CDR1 LNHDA and CDR2 SQIVND come from the germline V gene (reference sequence). The CDR3 contains 14 residues. The DNA for the CDR3 is TGTGCCAGTAGTATGAGTACCCGCGTTGAGACCCAGTACTTC. Protein sequence: CASSMSTRVETQYF.

V usage is TRBV11-3 and J usage is TRBJ1-1, with TRBD1 matching over 7 bases. V lost 4 bases and J lost 5; bases outside the gene matches: 16. The CDR3 has 17 amino acids. Germline V gene sequence: CDR1 SGHNT, CDR2 YENEEA. CDR3 DNA sequence: TGTGCCAGCAGCTCACATGCGGACAGGTGGGGGGAAACTGAAGCTTTCTTT. This sequence encodes CASSSHADRWGETEAFF.